A single sample is the source of the 9 T cell receptor beta chains below, sequenced in a study of T cell clonality in common variable immunodeficiency. Produced via immunoSEQ multiplex PCR; TCRdb's table is partial and in-frame only. The table lists roughly 70,000 clones, with no singletons. The specimen was peripheral blood mononuclear cells. The origin of the receptors is a person between 18 and 75 years old in good health.

This clone came up many times. The same CDR3 can be traced to other DNA sequences in this sample. CDR3 region: CASSIAGGYEQYF. The covered CDR3 bases are TGTGCCAGTAGTATTGCGGGGGGTTACGAG. The chain combines TRBV19 with TRBJ2-7; 8 bases agree with TRBD2. Coverage ceases 3 residues before the CDR3 finishes, and the germline J gene fills in the end. V gave up 3 bases and J gave up 4 bases; unmatched junction bases: 2. This CDR3 is 13 amino acids long. The germline V gene has CDR1 LNHDA and CDR2 SQIVND (reference sequence).

This clone has at least ten counts. CDR3 DNA, as far as it was read: TGTGCCAGCAGTAAACTAGGAGGTAACATT. This translates into CASSKLGGNI. The complete CDR3 sequence is CASSKLGGNIQYF. The rearrangement links TRBV2 to TRBJ2-4; TRBD2 is a possible D gene (5 bases). The read finishes 3 residues shy of the CDR3 end, and the germline J gene is used to complete it. Per the germline V gene, CDR1 is SNHLY and CDR2 is FYNNEI. The V end was cut by 5 bases, the J end by 7 bases, with 12 bases between. The CDR3 runs 13 residues.

This clone came up many times. The CDR3 sequence is CSARGTGELFF. The sequenced part of the CDR3 DNA is TGCAGTGCCAGGGGCACCGGGGAG. The J gene is TRBJ2-2, the V gene TRBV20-1; a possible D gene is TRBD1 (6 bases). The read halts 3 residues ahead of the CDR3 end, with the missing end drawn from the germline J gene. The length of the CDR3 is 11 residues. Trimming removed 6 bases from V and 4 bases from J, with 6 bases in between. Germline-derived CDR1 and CDR2 are DFQATT and SNEGSKA (reference sequence).

There are many counts of this clone. The read halts 3 residues ahead of the CDR3 end, with the missing end drawn from the germline J gene. The rearrangement uses TRBV5-1 and TRBJ1-2, with unresolved D. Per the germline V gene, CDR1 is SGHRS and CDR2 is YFSETQ. V lost 2 bases, J lost 2 bases, and 7 bases lay in between. The CDR3 is 13 residues long. CDR3 protein: CASSFRGNYGYTF. CDR3 DNA (partial): TGCGCCAGCAGCTTTAGAGGGAACTATGGC.

This clone was detected many times. The read terminates 3 residues before the CDR3 end, so the remaining end is supplied by the germline J gene. This chain links TRBV7-9 with TRBJ1-1; D may be TRBD1 (6 bases). The CDR3 totals 13 residues. Germline CDR1 reads SEHNR; CDR2 reads FQNEAQ (reference sequence). V lost 6 bases and J 1 base, leaving 9 bases between the germline ends. CDR3 sequence: CASSKGQNTEAFF. The sequenced CDR3 bases are TGTGCCAGCAGTAAGGGACAGAACACTGAA.

This clone occurred many times. The CDR3 reads CASSVGDTQLGSPLHF. The sequenced CDR3 bases are TGTGCCAGCAGCGTGGGGGACACCCAACTAGGATCACCC. V usage is TRBV9 and J usage is TRBJ1-6, with a tentative D call TRBD1 (6 bases). The CDR3 end lies 3 residues beyond the end of the read and is filled in from the germline J gene. V lost 2 bases to trimming and J lost 10 bases, with 19 bases between them. Germline values: CDR1 SGDLS, CDR2 YYNGEE. There are 16 residues in the CDR3.

This clone was seen many times. Sequencing ends 3 residues short of the CDR3 end; the germline J gene provides the rest. The V call is TRBV12-3 or TRBV12-4, the J call TRBJ1-5; D may be TRBD1 (5 bases). V lost 4 bases and J 2 bases, leaving 9 bases between the germline ends. The length of the CDR3 is 14 residues. The CDR3 region is CASSSIQGNQPQHF. CDR3 DNA, as far as it was read: TGTGCCAGCAGTTCAATACAGGGCAATCAGCCC.

The sample holds many counts of this clone. The CDR3 protein is CSARDQEGPYEQYF. The CDR3 DNA, read in part, is TGCAGTGCTAGAGATCAGGAGGGCCCCTACGAG. The chain joins TRBV20-1 to TRBJ2-7; D is possibly TRBD2 (6 bases). The read gets to within 3 residues of the CDR3 end, and the germline J gene fills in the rest. From germline, CDR1 is DFQATT and CDR2 SNEGSKA (reference sequence). The CDR3 has 14 residues. V lost 0 bases and J lost 2, with 11 bases in between.

Ten or more counts support this clone. The CDR3 goes on 3 residues after the read ends, and that part is filled in from the germline J gene. This chain uses TRBV5-6 with TRBJ2-1; TRBD2 aligns across 8 bases. J gave up 9 bases and V 2 bases, and 7 bases lay outside the gene matches. CDR3 length equals 14 residues. Germline loops: CDR1 SGHDT, CDR2 YYEEEE. The CDR3 DNA, read in part, is TGTGCCAGCAGCTTCGGGACTAGGCTCGGTGAG. Protein: CASSFGTRLGE. The complete CDR3 sequence is CASSFGTRLGEQFF.